This T cell receptor (beta chain) was profiled in a study of shared clonotypes between healthy human individuals. About the study: The composition of the donors was a couple of women and a few men aged 18 to 49.

Each sample came from a Caucasian adult donor living in Nashville, Tennessee. Into CD45RA+ naive and CD45RA-negative memory subsets, the CD4+ cells were split. Repertoires were generated with immunoSEQ multiplex PCR, while TCRdb's copy carries only in-frame clones and drops some. The sample contains 1,500,000 or so clones, 97% to 99% of which appear only once. The CDR3 is 15 amino acids. V lost 4 bases and J lost 5, with 16 bases in between. Germline V gene lookup returns CDR1 SGHDN and CDR2 FVKESK. V is TRBV14 and J is TRBJ2-3; D possibly corresponds to TRBD2 (7 bases). Sequenced sample: naive CD4+ T cells sorted from blood. Subset specified: CD45RA+ positively selected. The sequence came from a man aged 25 to 40 in good health. This CDR3 is CASSPQRGARDTQYF. The CDR3 DNA reads TGTGCCAGCAGCCCCCAACGGGGGGCTAGAGATACGCAGTATTTT.